A single sample gave rise to the 17 T cell receptor beta chains below, sequenced in a study of blood T cell repertoires in COVID-19. The method was immunoSEQ multiplex PCR; TCRdb's version includes in-frame clones alone and lacks a portion of them. Of about 480,000 clones in the sample, 88% were seen once. Sequencing was performed on PBMCs or T cells enriched from blood (not recorded which). All receptors derive from a woman in her thirties or forties who had recovered from COVID-19.

This chain connects TRBV6-2 or TRBV6-3 to TRBJ1-2; 7 nucleotides align to TRBD1. Germline V gives CDR1 MNHEY, CDR2 SVGEGT. The CDR3 runs 19 residues. J was trimmed by 5 bases and V by 4 bases; bases with no gene match: 22. The CDR3 reads CASSLLDRDSRPIWYGYTF. In nucleotides, the CDR3 is TGTGCCAGCAGTTTATTGGACCGGGACAGTCGACCGATTTGGTATGGCTACACCTTC.

V usage is TRBV18 and J usage is TRBJ2-3; TRBD2 matches at 11 bases. The CDR3 contains 16 residues. The V and J ends lost 2 bases and 5 bases, in that order; junction bases with no gene match: 6. Looked up from germline, CDR1 is KGHSH and CDR2 is LQKENI. DNA for the CDR3: TGTGCCAGCTCACCATCGCTAGCGGGAGGAGGAGATACGCAGTATTTT. Protein sequence: CASSPSLAGGGDTQYF. The whole variable domain, filled in from reference TRBV18 and TRBJ2-3, reads NAGVMQNPRHLVRRRGQEARLRCSPMKGHSHVYWYRQLPEEGLKFMVYLQKENIIDESGMPKERFSAEFPKEGPSILRIQQVVRGDSAAYFCASSPSLAGGGDTQYFGPGTRLTVL.

The chain carries TRBV12-3 or TRBV12-4 and TRBJ2-1; 8 nucleotides match TRBD1. The CDR3 consists of 13 residues. Trimming cost V 6 bases and J 15 bases; bases outside gene matches: 13. CDR3 nucleotides: TGTGCCAGCAGCCGGGGTTCTGTCAGGGGGCCGTTCTTC. Amino acid sequence: CASSRGSVRGPFF.

This chain's CDR3 is CASSVDGQGGNTIYF. The CDR3 region has the DNA TGTGCCAGCAGCGTAGATGGGCAGGGGGGAAACACCATATATTTT. The chain joins TRBV9 to TRBJ1-3; D might be TRBD1 (6 bases). The CDR3 has 15 residues. V was pared by 0 bases and J by 4 bases, with 11 bases between. Germline V CDR1 and CDR2: SGDLS, YYNGEE.

The V and J genes are TRBV5-8 and TRBJ1-1; 9 positions agree with TRBD1. CDR1 is SGHTS, CDR2 YDEGEE, per germline. This CDR3 is built from 16 residues. V lost 4 bases, J lost 0 bases, and 7 bases stayed unmatched. The CDR3 nucleotides are TGTGCCAGCAGCATCCCGACAGGGGGGATGAACACTGAAGCTTTCTTT. Translating gives CASSIPTGGMNTEAFF.

The V gene is TRBV30, the J gene TRBJ1-4, with 8 bases lining up with TRBD1. V shed 5 bases, J shed 4 bases, and the junction held 6 bases outside the gene matches. The CDR3 totals 14 residues. The germline V gene encodes CDR1 GTSNPN and CDR2 SVGIG (reference sequence). CDR3 nucleotides: TGTGCCTGGGGCAGGGGGCTGGATAATGAAAAACTGTTTTTT. Protein: CAWGRGLDNEKLFF. Full variable domain (outside the CDR3, taken from reference TRBV30 and TRBJ1-4): SQTIHQWPATLVQPVGSPLSLECTVEGTSNPNLYWYRQAAGRGLQLLFYSVGIGQISSEVPQNLSASRPQDRQFILSSKKLLLSDSGFYLCAWGRGLDNEKLFFGSGTQLSVL.

The V and J genes are TRBV14 and TRBJ2-7, with 9 bases that match TRBD1. The CDR3 has 16 amino acids. J gave up 3 bases and V 1 base, and 7 bases lay outside the gene matches. Germline V gene sequence: CDR1 SGHDN, CDR2 FVKESK. CDR3 amino acids: CASSQGPATGGYEQYF. The CDR3, as DNA: TGTGCCAGCAGCCAAGGACCCGCGACAGGGGGCTACGAGCAGTACTTC.

The gene calls are TRBV3-1 (or the pseudogene TRBV3-2) and TRBJ2-5; 7 bases agree with TRBD1. This CDR3 is built from 14 residues. After removal of 6 bases from V and 2 bases from J, the junction contained 6 bases not matched to a gene. Per the germline V gene, CDR1 is LGHDT and CDR2 is YNNKEL (reference sequence). CDR3: CASSRGLIQETQYF. The CDR3 bases are TGTGCCAGCAGTAGGGGGCTAATTCAAGAGACCCAGTACTTC.

The rearrangement links TRBV5-6 to TRBJ1-3; no definite D call. The V end was cut by 2 bases, the J end by 4 bases, with 4 bases between. Germline values: CDR1 SGHDT, CDR2 YYEEEE. The CDR3 is 12 residues long. In DNA, the CDR3 is TGTGCCAGCAGCTTCACAGGAAACACCATATATTTT. This translates into CASSFTGNTIYF.

The chain is built from TRBV10-1 and TRBJ2-1; 8 positions match TRBD2. The CDR3 loop spans 15 amino acids. The germline V gene has CDR1 WNHNN and CDR2 SYGVQD (reference sequence). The V gene end was trimmed by 5 bases and the J gene end by 4 bases; junction bases not matched to a gene: 7. This CDR3 is CASSSGSPTYNEQFF. CDR3 nucleotide sequence: TGCGCCAGCAGTAGCGGGAGTCCCACGTACAATGAGCAGTTCTTC.

The chain has TRBV7-2 and TRBJ2-1, with D unresolved. With 1 base removed from V and 3 bases from J, the gap between germline ends came to 10 bases. The germline gives CDR1 SGHTA, CDR2 FQGNSA. The CDR3 contains 15 residues. This chain's CDR3 is CASSLVTGYYNEQFF. CDR3 sequence (DNA): TGTGCCAGCAGCTTAGTCACGGGTTACTACAATGAGCAGTTCTTC.

The chain has TRBV9 and TRBJ2-7; 12 positions agree with TRBD2. The CDR3 spans 16 residues. The trim removed 0 bases at V and 6 bases at J, leaving 7 bases unmatched. Germline V CDR1 and CDR2: SGDLS, YYNGEE. The CDR3 nucleotides are TGTGCCAGCAGCGTAGGTCGTCTAGCGGGAGGGGGCGAGCAGTACTTC. Its protein is CASSVGRLAGGGEQYF.

The genes are TRBV6-2 or TRBV6-3 and TRBJ2-2; the match to TRBD2 covers 11 bases. In germline, CDR1 is MNHEY, CDR2 SVGEGT. The junction had 3 bases not matched to a gene; V was cut back by 2 bases and J by 4 bases. This CDR3 region has 16 residues. The CDR3 DNA is TGTGCCAGCAGTTACCGGACTAGCGGGCCCACCGGGGAGCTGTTTTTT. Protein product: CASSYRTSGPTGELFF.

J is TRBJ1-1 and V is TRBV9, with TRBD1 as a possible D gene (5 bases). Germline loops: CDR1 SGDLS, CDR2 YYNGEE. The V end lost 4 bases, the J end lost 5 bases, and 12 bases lay between the germline ends. The CDR3 is 13 amino acids. CDR3 nucleotides: TGTGCCAGCAGCTTGGGGGGGTCGACTGAAGCTTTCTTT. This gives the protein CASSLGGSTEAFF.

This clone was seen once. The chain links TRBV7-9 to TRBJ2-1; possibly TRBD2 for D (5 bases). The CDR3 sequence is 15 residues long. V was shortened by 4 bases and J by 0 bases, with 10 bases between the two germline ends. CDR1 SEHNR and CDR2 FQNEAQ come from the germline V gene (reference sequence). CDR3 in amino acids: CASSSDGVSYNEQFF. For the CDR3, the DNA is TGTGCCAGCAGCTCCGACGGGGTCTCCTACAATGAGCAGTTCTTC.

This clone occurred once. The chain carries TRBV7-9 and TRBJ2-1; tentative D call: TRBD2 (6 bases). There are 14 residues in the CDR3. V was shortened by 11 bases and J by 9 bases, with 23 bases between the two germline ends. Looked up from germline, CDR1 is SEHNR and CDR2 is FQNEAQ (reference sequence). DNA of the CDR3: TGTGCCGGAGTGGGGGGAGTTAAAGTGGGTGAGCAGTTCTTC. Amino acids: CAGVGGVKVGEQFF.

This sequence joins TRBV28 and TRBJ1-1; 7 positions agree with TRBD1. Germline lookup yields CDR1 MDHEN and CDR2 SYDVKM. CDR3 length: 13 amino acids. Germline trimming cut 3 bases from V and 11 bases from J; bases unmatched to any gene: 9. CDR3 amino acids: CASSLRGPGVAFF. In nucleotides, the CDR3 is TGTGCCAGCAGTTTGAGGGGGCCGGGGGTGGCTTTCTTT. The variable domain in full, completed from reference TRBV28 and TRBJ1-1, reads DVKVTQSSRYLVKRTGEKVFLECVQDMDHENMFWYRQDPGLGLRLIYFSYDVKMKEKGDIPEGYSVSREKKERFSLILESASTNQTSMYLCASSLRGPGVAFFGQGTRLTVV.